Listed below are T cell receptor beta chains from one sample, sequenced in a study of cytomegalovirus exposure and HLA in healthy donors. Profiling relied on immunoSEQ multiplex PCR, and the TCRdb table lists in-frame clones only, not all of them. The data contain 250,000 to 400,000 clones, 88% of them seen just once; the ten biggest clones take up approximately 0.9%. Sample: PBMCs. Source of these receptors: a man younger than 45 in good health and CMV-seronegative. Each CDR3 is given with its conserved first and last residue. Fields, in order: V gene, clone size, D gene, J gene, CDR3 DNA, CDR3 protein. The D gene is left open where the match is weak. Clone size is stated in some rows and not others, as once, few, many or a class when expanded.

>TRBV14|-|-|TRBJ1-1
TGTGCCAGCAGCCAACGACTGAGGGGGGGAATGAACACTGAAGCTTTCTTT
CASSQRLRGGMNTEAFF
>TRBV6-1|-|-|TRBJ1-3
TGTGCCAGCAGTGGGACTCGGACGGGTGGCACCATATATTTT
CASSGTRTGGTIYF
>TRBV18|-|TRBD1|TRBJ1-3
TGTGCCAGCTCACCTTCAACAGGGGAAACTGGAAACACCATATATTTT
CASSPSTGETGNTIYF
>TRBV5-4|-|-|TRBJ2-7
TGTGCCAGCAGCTTAGGAGGGGTCGGCGAGCAGTACTTC
CASSLGGVGEQYF
>TRBV6-5|-|-|TRBJ2-7
TGTGCCAGCAGTTACTCGGGCCGATCCTACGAGCAGTACTTC
CASSYSGRSYEQYF
>TRBV7-9|-|-|TRBJ1-1
TGTGCCAGCAGCTTAGCCAGGATCAGCACTGAAGCTTTCTTT
CASSLARISTEAFF
>TRBV5-1|once|-|TRBJ2-2
TGCGCCAGCAGCTACAGGGCCGGGGAGCTGTTTTTT
CASSYRAGELFF
>TRBV7-9|-|-|TRBJ2-7
TGTGCCAGCAGCCCCACCGGGGGGCCCTACGAGCAGTACTTC
CASSPTGGPYEQYF
>TRBV5-6|few|TRBD2|TRBJ2-3
TGTGCCAGCAGCTTGGCGGCTAGCGGAGGCACAGATACGCAGTATTTT
CASSLAASGGTDTQYF
>TRBV7-6|-|TRBD1|TRBJ1-1
TGTGCCAGCAGCTTTGTATATGGGAAGGGACAGCTCGGCACTGAAGCTTTCTTT
CASSFVYGKGQLGTEAFF
>TRBV6-1|-|-|TRBJ2-7
TGTGCCAGCAGTGTACAGGACCTGTACGAGCAGTACTTC
CASSVQDLYEQYF
>TRBV5-4|-|-|TRBJ1-1
TGTGCCAGCAGCCCCTATAGGGGGGGAAAGACTGAAGCTTTCTTT
CASSPYRGGKTEAFF
>TRBV19|once|-|TRBJ1-4
TGTGCCAGTAGCACCTGGGGCAGGGCAAAGGATGAAAAACTGTTTTTT
CASSTWGRAKDEKLFF
>TRBV11-2|-|TRBD1|TRBJ1-2
TGTGCCAGCAGCTCACAGGGGGTTGATGGCTACACCTTC
CASSSQGVDGYTF
>TRBV6-6|few|TRBD1|TRBJ2-7
TGTGCCAGCAGTTTAGGGACAGGGGGGTACGAGCAGTACTTC
CASSLGTGGYEQYF
>TRBV10-3|-|-|TRBJ2-1
TGTGCCATCAGTGAAGCGTCCGCTAAAAACAATGAGCAGTTCTTC
CAISEASAKNNEQFF
>TRBV19|-|TRBD1|TRBJ2-6
TGTGCCAGTAGTACCTTCGACAGGGGGGCGAGCTCTGGGGCCAACGTCCTGACTTTC
CASSTFDRGASSGANVLTF
>TRBV13|-|-|TRBJ1-2
TGTGCCAGCAGCCCAGAAGGGGGTGGCTACACCTTC
CASSPEGGGYTF
>TRBV5-1|-|TRBD2|TRBJ2-2
TGCGCCAGCAGCTTGGACGGACTAGCGGGGACCGGGGAGCTGTTTTTT
CASSLDGLAGTGELFF
>TRBV18|-|TRBD1|TRBJ2-7
TGTGCCAGCTCACAGGACAGGGCCTACGAGCAGTACTTC
CASSQDRAYEQYF
>TRBV6-1|once|TRBD1|TRBJ2-7
TGTGCCACCTGGGACAGGGGCGCCGTGGAGCAGTACTTC
CATWDRGAVEQYF
>TRBV2|once|TRBD1|TRBJ1-1
TGTGCCAGCAAGCTGGACAGGGAATTGGCCGCTTTCTTT
CASKLDRELAAFF
>TRBV11-2|-|-|TRBJ2-3
TGTGCCAGCAGGGACACAGGGCCCCATACGCAGTATTTT
CASRDTGPHTQYF
>TRBV7-6|-|-|TRBJ2-5
TGTGCCAGCAGCCTACCCCGGGAGGAGACCCAGTACTTC
CASSLPREETQYF
>TRBV5-6|-|TRBD2|TRBJ2-1
TGTGCCAGCAGCTTGGCCTGGCGGGGGGCTGTCAATGAGCAGTTCTTC
CASSLAWRGAVNEQFF
>TRBV7-9|-|-|TRBJ2-6
TGTGCCAGCAGCCCCCCAGGGATTGGGGCCAACGTCCTGACTTTC
CASSPPGIGANVLTF
>TRBV18|once|-|TRBJ1-1
TGTGCCAGCTCACCACCGGGCGTACAGTTGCGCACTGAAGCTTTCTTT
CASSPPGVQLRTEAFF
>TRBV5-1|-|-|TRBJ1-6
TGCGCCAGCAGCTTCTCCACTAGGATGGATTCACCCCTCCACTTT
CASSFSTRMDSPLHF
>TRBV5-1|-|TRBD1|TRBJ2-3
TGCGCCAGCAGCTCCGCGGGGACAGGGGGTGATACGCAGTATTTT
CASSSAGTGGDTQYF
>TRBV13|-|-|TRBJ1-3
TGTGCCAGCAGTCTCAACTCTCGCTCTGGAAACACCATATATTTT
CASSLNSRSGNTIYF
>TRBV7-9|-|TRBD1|TRBJ1-1
TGTGCCAGCAGCCCGGATGGACAGGTGAACACTGAAGCTTTCTTT
CASSPDGQVNTEAFF
>TRBV23-1|-|-|TRBJ2-7
TGCGCCAGCAGTGGTGGACACCCGAGCTCCTACGAGCAGTACTTC
CASSGGHPSSYEQYF
>TRBV4-1|-|-|TRBJ2-2
TGCGCCAGCAGCCAACAGTACACCGGGGAGCTGTTTTTT
CASSQQYTGELFF
>TRBV7-7|-|-|TRBJ2-2
TGTGCCAGCAGCCCCTTGAGGGGGGGCACCGGGGAGCTGTTTTTT
CASSPLRGGTGELFF
>TRBV19|-|TRBD1|TRBJ1-2
TGTGCCAGTAGTCTCGACAGGGTAGGCGGCTACACCTTC
CASSLDRVGGYTF
>TRBV27|-|-|TRBJ1-4
TGTGTCCGACTGGGGAGGAGGGAAGCAACTAATGAAAAACTGTTTTTT
CVRLGRREATNEKLFF
>TRBV5-8|-|-|TRBJ1-1
TGTGCCAGCAGTCGAACGACTGCGAACACTGAAGCTTTCTTT
CASSRTTANTEAFF
>TRBV6-5|-|-|TRBJ1-1
TGTGCCAGCAGAATAACCGCGGGGGGGAGGGATGCTTTCTTT
CASRITAGGRDAFF
>TRBV15|-|-|TRBJ2-5
TGTGCCACCAGCATGAGGTTGCAAGAGACCCAGTACTTC
CATSMRLQETQYF
>TRBV19|-|-|TRBJ1-6
TGTGCCAGTAGGGACAGAAGGGGTAATTCACCCCTCCACTTT
CASRDRRGNSPLHF
>TRBV4-3|many|-|TRBJ2-7
TGCGCCAGCAGCCAAGACACAGGGAACTCCTACGAGCAGTACTTC
CASSQDTGNSYEQYF
>TRBV2|-|-|TRBJ1-6
TGTGCCAGCAGTGGGTACGGTACCGTCGATAATTCACCCCTCCACTTT
CASSGYGTVDNSPLHF
>TRBV9|-|-|TRBJ2-1
TGTGCCAGCAGCGTAGGACAGAAGAATGAGCAGTTCTTC
CASSVGQKNEQFF
>TRBV6-1|-|-|TRBJ2-7
TGTGCCAGCAGTGAATCAGGGGCCTACGAGCAGTACTTC
CASSESGAYEQYF
>TRBV19|once|TRBD1|TRBJ1-2
TGTGCCAGCGAGAGACAGGGACTAGAAGACTATGGCTACACCTTC
CASERQGLEDYGYTF
>TRBV11-2|-|TRBD1|TRBJ1-1
TGTGCCAGCAGCCCGGGACAGGGTCTTCCTGAAGCTTTCTTT
CASSPGQGLPEAFF
>TRBV5-4|-|TRBD1|TRBJ2-1
TGTGCCAGCAGCAAATCCGGGACAGGGTCCAATGAGCAGTTCTTC
CASSKSGTGSNEQFF
>TRBV7-8|few|-|TRBJ2-7
TGTGCCAGCAGCTCAGACAGGAGGTACGAGCAGTACTTC
CASSSDRRYEQYF
>TRBV11-3|-|TRBD2|TRBJ2-1
TGTGCCAGCAGCTTAGAGGGACTAAATGAGCAGTTCTTC
CASSLEGLNEQFF
>TRBV11-2|-|-|TRBJ1-5
TGTGCCAGCAGCCCTATGGCGGGCAATCAGCCCCAGCATTTT
CASSPMAGNQPQHF